This T cell receptor (beta chain) was profiled in a study of blood T cells in healthy people across ages. Study-level findings and limits: Aged donors had fewer naive CD4+ cells and lower diversity than long-lived donors. With donor CMV status unknown, expanded clonotype changes were possibly confounded.

Isolated per sample were at least 6 million PBMCs. Of note for this clonotype: What it binds is not known.

PCR was performed a second time for roughly 7 to 12 cycles using a sample-barcoded 5' primer and a J-beta primer mix. TCRdb ran MiXCR on the 5' RACE reads and lists one entry per CDR3 protein. The top ten hold around 37% of the sample, which has 660,000 or so distinct CDR3 sequences, roughly 50% seen once. This receptor was taken from a man aged 55 to 70 in good health. The sequencing input was blood.

The CDR3 loop is CASSTRVGASVLTF. The CDR3 nucleotides are TGTGCCAGCAGCACCAGGGTGGGGGCCAGCGTCCTGACTTTC. The V gene is TRBV21-1, the J gene TRBJ2-6; whether TRBD1, the table's D call, matches the DNA was not checked. TRBV21-1 is listed as a pseudogene. The CDR3 sequence is 14 residues long.